The entry that follows covers one T cell receptor beta chain sequence. The antigen remains unidentified. The source of the sample is a study of cytomegalovirus exposure and HLA in healthy donors. Whole-study results and caveats: The authors later found TCR association rates varying by HLA locus, with DRB1 most and HLA-C fewest. Later findings reportedly placed an Asian-associated ancestry cluster below the approximately 620-donor mean for N-insertions. Earlier findings revealed that most TCR beta V segments proved productive either about 87% or about 30% of the time.

Primers: 60 Vbeta forward and 13 Jbeta reverse. TCRdb's copy holds only in-frame clones and misses some; the assay was immunoSEQ multiplex PCR. The sample carries over 85,000 clones, about 80% recorded once. The origin of this receptor is a woman aged 55-70 years in good health and CMV-seropositive. Sequenced sample: PBMCs.

CDR3 loop: CASSLEGLGVEPQHF. The CDR3 nucleotides are TGCGCCAGCAGCTTGGAGGGGCTAGGGGTGGAGCCCCAGCATTTT. The chain links TRBV5-1 to TRBJ1-5; maybe TRBD1 (5 bases). The V gene lost 0 bases and the J gene lost 8 bases, with 15 bases spanning the gap. The germline CDR1 and CDR2 sequences are SGHRS and YFSETQ. The CDR3 is 15 amino acids. The entire variable domain, with the rest obtained from reference TRBV5-1 and TRBJ1-5, is as follows: KAGVTQTPRYLIKTRGQQVTLSCSPISGHRSVSWYQQTPGQGLQFLFEYFSETQRNKGNFPGRFSGRQFSNSRSEMNVSTLELGDSALYLCASSLEGLGVEPQHFGDGTRLSIL.